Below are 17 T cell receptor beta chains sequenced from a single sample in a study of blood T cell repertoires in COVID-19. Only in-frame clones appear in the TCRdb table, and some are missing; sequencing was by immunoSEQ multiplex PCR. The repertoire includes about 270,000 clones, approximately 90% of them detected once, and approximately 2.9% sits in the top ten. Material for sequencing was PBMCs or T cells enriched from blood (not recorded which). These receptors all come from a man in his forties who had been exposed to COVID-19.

The CDR3 DNA is TGTGCCAGCAGCCAGGCGGGGACAACTAATGAAAAACTGTTTTTT. Its translation is CASSQAGTTNEKLFF. The chain recombines TRBV14 with TRBJ1-4; D gene uncertain. The CDR3 has 15 amino acids. V dropped 3 bases and J dropped 0 bases, with 8 bases sitting between them. Germline values: CDR1 SGHDN, CDR2 FVKESK. The entire variable domain, with the rest obtained from reference TRBV14 and TRBJ1-4, is as follows: EAGVTQFPSHSVIEKGQTVTLRCDPISGHDNLYWYRRVMGKEIKFLLHFVKESKQDESGMPNNRFLAERTGGTYSTLKVQPAELEDSGVYFCASSQAGTTNEKLFFGSGTQLSVL.

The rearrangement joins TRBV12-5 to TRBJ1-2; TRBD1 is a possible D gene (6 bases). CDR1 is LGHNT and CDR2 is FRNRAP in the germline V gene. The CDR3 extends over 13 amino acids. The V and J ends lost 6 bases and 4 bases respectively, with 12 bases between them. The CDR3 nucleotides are TGTGCTAGTGGCCCGGGGACATCCTATGGCTACACCTTC. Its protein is CASGPGTSYGYTF.

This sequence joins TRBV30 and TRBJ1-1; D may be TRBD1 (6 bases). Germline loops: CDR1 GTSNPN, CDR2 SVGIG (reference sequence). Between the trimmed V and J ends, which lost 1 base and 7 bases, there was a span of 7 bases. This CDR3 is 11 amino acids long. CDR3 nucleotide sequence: TGTGCCTGGAGTGACAGGGTTGAAGCTTTCTTT. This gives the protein CAWSDRVEAFF.

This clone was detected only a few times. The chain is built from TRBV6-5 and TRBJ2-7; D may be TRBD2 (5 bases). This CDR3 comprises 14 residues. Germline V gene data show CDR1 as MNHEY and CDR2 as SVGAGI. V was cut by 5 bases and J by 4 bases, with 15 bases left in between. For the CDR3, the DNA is TGTGCCAGCAGTCCGACGGACTCGGTTTACGAGCAGTACTTC. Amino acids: CASSPTDSVYEQYF.

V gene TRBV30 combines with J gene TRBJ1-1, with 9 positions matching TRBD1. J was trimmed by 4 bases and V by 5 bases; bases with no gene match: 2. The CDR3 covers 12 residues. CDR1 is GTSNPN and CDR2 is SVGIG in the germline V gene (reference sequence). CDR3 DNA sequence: TGTGCCTGGGGACAGGGGATCACTGAAGCTTTCTTT. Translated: CAWGQGITEAFF.

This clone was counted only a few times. CDR3 sequence (DNA): TGTGCCAGCACCCGAAGAGCGGGAGGCGCCTACGAGCAGTACTTC. Protein sequence: CASTRRAGGAYEQYF. The rearrangement links TRBV2 to TRBJ2-7; 9 nucleotides line up with TRBD2. The CDR3 contains 15 residues. Trimming cost V 7 bases and J 2 bases; bases outside gene matches: 9. CDR1 SNHLY and CDR2 FYNNEI come from the germline V gene.

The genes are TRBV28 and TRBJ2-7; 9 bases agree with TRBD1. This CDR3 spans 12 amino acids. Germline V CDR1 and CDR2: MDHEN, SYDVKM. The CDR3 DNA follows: TGTACCTCTCTGGGGACAGGGAACGAGCAGTACTTC. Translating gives CTSLGTGNEQYF.

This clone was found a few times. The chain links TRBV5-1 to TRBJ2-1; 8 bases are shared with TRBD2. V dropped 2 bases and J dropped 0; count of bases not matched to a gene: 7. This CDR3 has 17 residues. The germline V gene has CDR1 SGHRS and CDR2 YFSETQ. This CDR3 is CASSFPGSGSSYNEQFF. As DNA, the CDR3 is TGCGCCAGCAGCTTCCCGGGAAGCGGGAGCTCCTACAATGAGCAGTTCTTC.

The DNA for the CDR3 is TGTGCCAGCAGTTTATTGGGACAGAAATACGAGCAGTACTTC. Protein sequence: CASSLLGQKYEQYF. This chain joins TRBV28 and TRBJ2-7, with 7 bases matching TRBD1. Trimming cost V 1 base and J 4 bases; bases outside gene matches: 4. The CDR3 has 14 residues. In germline, CDR1 is MDHEN, CDR2 SYDVKM. The entire variable domain, with the rest obtained from reference TRBV28 and TRBJ2-7, is as follows: DVKVTQSSRYLVKRTGEKVFLECVQDMDHENMFWYRQDPGLGLRLIYFSYDVKMKEKGDIPEGYSVSREKKERFSLILESASTNQTSMYLCASSLLGQKYEQYFGPGTRLTVT.

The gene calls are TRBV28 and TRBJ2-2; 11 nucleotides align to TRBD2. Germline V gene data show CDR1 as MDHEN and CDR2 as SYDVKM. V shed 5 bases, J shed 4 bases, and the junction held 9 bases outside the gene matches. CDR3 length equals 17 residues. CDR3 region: CASSATGLAAFTGELFF. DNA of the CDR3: TGTGCCAGCAGTGCTACGGGACTAGCGGCATTCACCGGGGAGCTGTTTTTT.

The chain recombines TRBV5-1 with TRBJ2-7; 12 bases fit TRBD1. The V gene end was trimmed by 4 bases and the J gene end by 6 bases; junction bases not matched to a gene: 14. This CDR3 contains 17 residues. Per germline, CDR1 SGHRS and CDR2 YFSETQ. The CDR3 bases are TGCGCCAGCAGCCCTACCCCCTGGGACAGGGGGCGCGCCGAGCAGTACTTC. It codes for CASSPTPWDRGRAEQYF.

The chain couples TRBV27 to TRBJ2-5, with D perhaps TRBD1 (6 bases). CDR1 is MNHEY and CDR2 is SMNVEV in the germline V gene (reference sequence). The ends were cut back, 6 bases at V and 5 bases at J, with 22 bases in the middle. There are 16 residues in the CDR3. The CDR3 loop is CASRGALGRGGETQYF. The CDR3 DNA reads TGTGCCAGCAGGGGGGCACTGGGCAGGGGTGGGGAGACCCAGTACTTC.

The CDR3 protein is CASSEARLYQETQYF. In DNA form, the CDR3 reads TGTGCCAGCAGTGAAGCAAGACTGTACCAAGAGACCCAGTACTTC. The V gene is TRBV25-1, the J gene TRBJ2-5; D is uncertain. The V and J ends lost 2 bases and 0 bases respectively, with 10 bases between them. CDR1 is MGHDK and CDR2 is SYGVNS in the germline V gene. This CDR3 comprises 15 residues. Variable domain in full (rest from reference TRBV25-1 and TRBJ2-5): EADIYQTPRYLVIGTGKKITLECSQTMGHDKMYWYQQDPGMELHLIHYSYGVNSTEKGDLSSESTVSRIRTEHFPLTLESARPSHTSQYLCASSEARLYQETQYFGPGTRLLVL.

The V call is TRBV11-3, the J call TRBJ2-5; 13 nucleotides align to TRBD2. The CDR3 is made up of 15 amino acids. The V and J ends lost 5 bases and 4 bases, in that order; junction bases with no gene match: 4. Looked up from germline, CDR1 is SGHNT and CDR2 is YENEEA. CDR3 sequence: CASSPTSGRGETQYF. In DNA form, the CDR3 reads TGTGCCAGCAGCCCTACTAGCGGGAGGGGAGAGACCCAGTACTTC.

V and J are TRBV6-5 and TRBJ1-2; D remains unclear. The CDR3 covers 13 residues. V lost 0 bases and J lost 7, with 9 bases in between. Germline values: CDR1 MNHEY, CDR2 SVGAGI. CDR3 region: CASSYSNPGGYTF. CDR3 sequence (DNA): TGTGCCAGCAGTTACTCGAATCCCGGTGGCTACACCTTC.

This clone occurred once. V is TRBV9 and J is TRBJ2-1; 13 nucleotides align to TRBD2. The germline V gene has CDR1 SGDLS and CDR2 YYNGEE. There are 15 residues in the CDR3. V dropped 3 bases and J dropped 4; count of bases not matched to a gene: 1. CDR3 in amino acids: CASSETSGRYNEQFF. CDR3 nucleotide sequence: TGTGCCAGCAGCGAGACTAGCGGGAGGTACAATGAGCAGTTCTTC.

This CDR3 is CSARGAAFF. The CDR3 nucleotides are TGCAGTGCTAGAGGGGCTGCTTTCTTT. The rearrangement joins TRBV20-1 to TRBJ1-1; no firm D call. The V end was cut by 1 base, the J end by 11 bases, with 5 bases between. Germline-derived CDR1 and CDR2 are DFQATT and SNEGSKA (reference sequence). CDR3 length: 9 residues.